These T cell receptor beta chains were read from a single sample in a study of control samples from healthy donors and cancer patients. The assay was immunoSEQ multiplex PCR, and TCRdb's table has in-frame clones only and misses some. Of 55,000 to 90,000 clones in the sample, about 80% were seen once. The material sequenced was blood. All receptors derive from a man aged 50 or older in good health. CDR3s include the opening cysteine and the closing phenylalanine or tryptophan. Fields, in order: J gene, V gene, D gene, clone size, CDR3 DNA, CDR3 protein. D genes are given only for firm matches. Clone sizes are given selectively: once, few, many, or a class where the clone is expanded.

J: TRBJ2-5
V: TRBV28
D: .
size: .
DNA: TGTGCCTGCCTGGAGGGAGGAGGTGATGAGACCCAGTACTTC
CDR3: CACLEGGGDETQYF

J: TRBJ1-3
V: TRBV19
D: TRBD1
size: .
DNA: TGTGCCAGTAGCAAAAACCCCGACAGGGGCCGAGACACCATATATTTT
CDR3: CASSKNPDRGRDTIYF

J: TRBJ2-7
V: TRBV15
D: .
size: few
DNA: TGTGCCACCAGCAGAATCGGACACAACTACGAGCAGTACTTC
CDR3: CATSRIGHNYEQYF

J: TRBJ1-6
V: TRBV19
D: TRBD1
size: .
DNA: TGTGCCAGTATGGCCTCCCGACAGGGGGTAGGCTCACCCCTCCACTTT
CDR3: CASMASRQGVGSPLHF

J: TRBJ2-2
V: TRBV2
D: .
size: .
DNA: TGTGCCAGCAGTGAAGCCCTCAACACCGGGGAGCTGTTTTTT
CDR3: CASSEALNTGELFF

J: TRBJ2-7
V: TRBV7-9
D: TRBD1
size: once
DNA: TGTGCCAGCAGCCAGACAGGGGATGCCTACGAGCAGTACTTC
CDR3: CASSQTGDAYEQYF

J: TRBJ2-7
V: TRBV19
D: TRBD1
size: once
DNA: TGTGCCAGTAGTTCAGGAGGTGGCAGGGGGAACTACGAGCAGTACTTC
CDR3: CASSSGGGRGNYEQYF

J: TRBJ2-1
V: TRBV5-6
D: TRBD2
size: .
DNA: TGTGCCAGCAGCCCTCTAGCGGGGGGGGACAATGAGCAGTTCTTC
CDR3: CASSPLAGGDNEQFF

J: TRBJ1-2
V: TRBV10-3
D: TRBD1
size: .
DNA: TGTGCCATCAGTACCTCAGGGGGCCCCTATGGCTACACCTTC
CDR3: CAISTSGGPYGYTF

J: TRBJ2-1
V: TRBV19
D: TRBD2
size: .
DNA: TGTGCCAGTAGTCCGGGACTAGCTACCGATGAGCAGTTCTTC
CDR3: CASSPGLATDEQFF

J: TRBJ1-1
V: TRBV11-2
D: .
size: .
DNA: TGTGCCAGCAGCTTAGATCGTTCACAGAACACTGAAGCTTTCTTT
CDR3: CASSLDRSQNTEAFF